This is a list of T cell receptor beta chains from one sample in a study of long-term antiretroviral therapy in people with HIV. TCRdb's copy holds only in-frame clones and misses some; the assay was immunoSEQ multiplex PCR. The data contain some 22,000 clones, roughly 85% of them seen just once; the ten biggest clones take up less than 9.5%. The sequencing here drew on unsorted PBMCs, taken 4.1 years after starting antiretroviral therapy. Receptor source: a woman in her 40s with HIV. Each CDR3 is given with its conserved first and last residue. D genes are given only for firm matches. Not every row has a clone size; where given, it reads once, few, many or a size class.

v_call	clone_size	d_call	j_call	cdr3_length	cdr3_aa	cdr3_nt
TRBV19	few	TRBD1	TRBJ2-2	16	CASSPQQGMNTGELFF	TGTGCCAGTAGCCCCCAACAGGGGATGAACACCGGGGAGCTGTTTTTT
TRBV5-6	.	.	TRBJ2-2	12	CASSFQGGELFF	TGTGCCAGCAGCTTCCAGGGCGGGGAGCTGTTTTTT
TRBV11-2	once	.	TRBJ2-3	16	CASSPGLFLSTDTQYF	TGTGCCAGCAGTCCAGGACTGTTTCTTAGCACAGATACGCAGTATTTT
TRBV11-3	.	.	TRBJ2-1	14	CASSPDPTYNEQFF	TGTGCCAGCAGCCCGGACCCAACCTACAATGAGCAGTTCTTC
TRBV2	few	.	TRBJ1-5	13	CATSNWSNQPQHF	TGTGCCACGTCGAACTGGAGCAATCAGCCCCAGCATTTT
TRBV30	few	.	TRBJ1-6	13	CAWSVGGDSPLHF	TGTGCCTGGAGTGTGGGCGGGGATTCACCCCTCCACTTT
TRBV12-5	.	.	TRBJ1-2	15	CASGLGGYRTYGYTF	TGTGCTAGTGGTTTGGGGGGGTATCGGACCTATGGCTACACCTTC
TRBV5-5	.	.	TRBJ1-5	16	CASSFSDSYSNQPQHF	TGTGCCAGCAGCTTCTCGGACAGTTATAGCAATCAGCCCCAGCATTTT
TRBV29-1	.	.	TRBJ1-1	12	CSGSRVGTEAFF	TGCAGCGGATCCAGGGTCGGCACTGAAGCTTTCTTT
TRBV29-1	.	.	TRBJ1-1	13	CSAPRGRDTEAFF	TGCAGCGCACCCCGGGGGCGGGACACTGAAGCTTTCTTT
TRBV6-6	.	.	TRBJ1-5	13	CASSYATDQPQHF	TGTGCCAGCAGTTACGCGACAGATCAGCCCCAGCATTTT
TRBV4-3	.	.	TRBJ2-7	15	CASSQDLDVEYEQYF	TGCGCCAGCAGCCAAGATCTCGATGTAGAGTACGAGCAGTACTTC
TRBV5-1	.	TRBD1	TRBJ1-6	17	CASSFFGTGGLSSPLHF	TGCGCCAGCAGCTTCTTCGGGACAGGGGGCTTAAGTTCACCCCTCCACTTT
TRBV7-9	.	.	TRBJ1-4	14	CASSSSGGREKLFF	TGTGCCAGCAGCTCCTCGGGGGGACGAGAAAAACTGTTTTTT
TRBV5-6	few	.	TRBJ2-7	14	CASSEGLSLDEQYF	TGTGCCAGCAGCGAGGGACTGTCCCTGGACGAGCAGTACTTC
TRBV29-1	.	.	TRBJ2-7	14	CSVVSPRGAREQYF	TGCAGCGTTGTAAGCCCCCGGGGGGCAAGAGAGCAGTACTTC
TRBV5-1	.	TRBD1	TRBJ2-7	15	CASSLGRTGTYEQYF	TGCGCCAGCAGCTTGGGACGGACAGGGACCTACGAGCAGTACTTC
TRBV19	.	.	TRBJ2-5	13	CASSIDTQETQYF	TGTGCCAGTAGTATAGATACCCAAGAGACCCAGTACTTC
TRBV28	.	.	TRBJ1-1	13	CASSLGRNTEAFF	TGTGCCAGCAGTTTAGGAAGGAACACTGAAGCTTTCTTT
TRBV5-6	.	.	TRBJ2-7	11	CASSWDYEQYF	TGTGCCAGCAGCTGGGACTACGAGCAGTACTTC
TRBV7-2	.	TRBD2	TRBJ2-2	18	CASSLRLAGGPETGELFF	TGTGCCAGCAGCTTAAGGCTAGCGGGGGGCCCAGAAACCGGGGAGCTGTTTTTT
TRBV27	.	.	TRBJ1-1	12	CASSSGHTEAFF	TGTGCCAGCAGTTCTGGTCACACTGAAGCTTTCTTT
TRBV5-1	.	TRBD1	TRBJ2-2	14	CASSWDRGTGELFF	TGCGCCAGCAGCTGGGACAGGGGAACCGGGGAGCTGTTTTTT
TRBV7-9	.	.	TRBJ2-7	14	CASSLKGTTYEQYF	TGTGCCAGCAGCTTAAAGGGGACAACCTACGAGCAGTACTTC
TRBV10-3	.	.	TRBJ1-2	15	CAISSEQQSQPGYTF	TGTGCCATCAGCTCAGAACAGCAATCTCAACCTGGCTACACCTTC
TRBV7-2	once	.	TRBJ2-1	13	CASRYTRYNEQFF	TGTGCCAGCCGTTACACGAGGTACAATGAGCAGTTCTTC
TRBV25-1	.	.	TRBJ2-2	16	CASSASRGTNTGELFF	TGTGCCAGCAGTGCCTCCCGTGGAACGAACACCGGGGAGCTGTTTTTT
TRBV25-1	.	.	TRBJ1-4	15	CASSDTRVSNEKLFF	TGTGCCAGCAGTGACACCCGGGTTTCGAATGAAAAACTGTTTTTT
TRBV5-6	once	.	TRBJ2-1	13	CASSLVTDLEQFF	TGTGCCAGCAGCTTGGTTACCGACCTGGAGCAGTTCTTC
TRBV4-1	.	.	TRBJ2-1	16	CASSPFLESSYNEQFF	TGCGCCAGCAGCCCCTTTCTAGAGAGCTCCTACAATGAGCAGTTCTTC
TRBV10-3	.	TRBD1	TRBJ1-4	14	CAIGGQAEGEKLFF	TGTGCCATCGGGGGACAGGCCGAGGGGGAAAAACTGTTTTTT
TRBV18	.	TRBD1	TRBJ2-7	13	CASSRTGVNEQYF	TGTGCCAGCTCACGGACAGGGGTTAACGAGCAGTACTTC
TRBV6-5	.	.	TRBJ2-3	15	CASSVDRSFGDTQYF	TGTGCCAGCAGTGTAGACAGGTCCTTCGGAGATACGCAGTATTTT
TRBV5-5	.	TRBD1	TRBJ1-1	17	CASSLTLQGARDTEAFF	TGTGCCAGCAGCTTGACTTTACAGGGGGCAAGGGACACTGAAGCTTTCTTT
TRBV18	.	.	TRBJ1-2	17	CASSPRAGQGRNYGYTF	TGTGCCAGCTCACCACGGGCAGGTCAGGGGCGGAACTATGGCTACACCTTC
TRBV27	.	.	TRBJ2-3	18	CASSLISPGRGSTDTQYF	TGTGCCAGCAGTCTAATTAGCCCCGGCCGCGGTAGCACAGATACGCAGTATTTT
TRBV19	.	.	TRBJ2-2	13	CASLLWDRGELFF	TGTGCCAGCCTCCTCTGGGATCGGGGGGAGCTGTTTTTT
TRBV5-6	.	.	TRBJ2-1	14	CASILRGNYNEQFF	TGTGCCAGCATCTTAAGAGGGAATTACAATGAGCAGTTCTTC
TRBV5-1	.	TRBD2	TRBJ2-1	14	CASTSGTSINEQFF	TGCGCCAGCACCTCCGGGACTAGCATCAATGAGCAGTTCTTC
TRBV30	.	TRBD2	TRBJ2-1	14	CAWSPWTSETEQFF	TGTGCCTGGAGCCCTTGGACTAGCGAAACTGAGCAGTTCTTC
TRBV5-8	.	.	TRBJ2-7	14	CASSGRDTAYEQYF	TGTGCCAGCAGCGGGAGGGACACCGCCTACGAGCAGTACTTC
TRBV7-2	.	TRBD2	TRBJ2-7	14	CASSLTSGVYEQYF	TGTGCCAGCAGCTTGACTAGCGGGGTCTACGAGCAGTACTTC
TRBV7-2	.	.	TRBJ1-4	14	CASSFRDTGEKLFF	TGTGCCAGCAGCTTCCGGGACACTGGTGAAAAACTGTTTTTT
TRBV5-4	once	TRBD1	TRBJ1-1	14	CASNRQGAKTEAFF	TGTGCCAGCAACCGACAGGGGGCAAAAACTGAAGCTTTCTTT
TRBV19	.	TRBD1	TRBJ1-4	15	CASSFRDRGNEKLFF	TGTGCCAGTAGTTTCCGGGACAGGGGGAATGAAAAACTGTTTTTT
TRBV10-1	.	.	TRBJ2-3	16	CASSEAAGPPTDTQYF	TGCGCCAGCAGTGAGGCGGCGGGGCCTCCCACAGATACGCAGTATTTT
TRBV15	.	.	TRBJ1-5	13	CATSSRANQPQHF	TGTGCCACCAGTTCCAGGGCTAATCAGCCCCAGCATTTT
TRBV6-1	.	TRBD1	TRBJ1-5	15	CASSESPQGGQPQHF	TGTGCCAGCAGTGAATCACCGCAGGGGGGTCAGCCCCAGCATTTT
TRBV5-1	.	TRBD1	TRBJ2-7	15	CASSLGTGGSYEQYF	TGCGCCAGCAGCTTGGGGACAGGGGGCTCCTACGAGCAGTACTTC
TRBV9	few	TRBD2	TRBJ2-3	16	CASSATSGPRRDTQYF	TGTGCCAGCAGCGCGACTAGCGGGCCCCGGAGAGATACGCAGTATTTT
TRBV4-1	.	.	TRBJ2-5	14	CASSQDLAGETQYF	TGCGCCAGCAGCCAAGATTTGGCGGGGGAGACCCAGTACTTC
TRBV30	.	.	TRBJ2-1	12	CAWSGRGSEQFF	TGTGCCTGGAGTGGGCGTGGTAGTGAGCAGTTCTTC
TRBV7-9	.	TRBD1	TRBJ1-2	14	CASSLGTGMSGYTF	TGTGCCAGCAGCTTAGGGACAGGAATGAGTGGCTACACCTTC
TRBV18	few	.	TRBJ1-4	15	CASSDVAGGNEKLFF	TGTGCCAGCTCAGACGTCGCTGGGGGGAATGAAAAACTGTTTTTT